The 29 T cell receptor beta chains below all came from one sample that was sequenced in a study of CD8 T cells in Susac syndrome. cDNA came from approximately 0.5 to 1 ug RNA primed by random hexamers. MiXCR, applied by TCRdb to the immunoSEQ multiplex PCR reads, yields one record per CDR3 protein. The sample has about 150,000 distinct CDR3 sequences, approximately 95% seen once. Material: CD4+ T cells from PBMCs. Receptors were obtained from a human donor with Susac syndrome.

This sequence joins TRBV2 and TRBJ1-2; 7 positions agree with TRBD1. With 11 bases clipped from V and 0 bases from J, the junction kept 6 bases outside the gene matches. The CDR3 length is 13 residues. Germline loops: CDR1 SNHLY, CDR2 FYNNEI. The DNA of the CDR3 is TGTGCCGGACGGACAGGCTCTAACTATGGCTACACCTTC. Protein sequence: CAGRTGSNYGYTF.

The chain employs TRBV29-1 and TRBJ2-1; 8 bases agree with TRBD1. Germline loops: CDR1 SQVTM, CDR2 ANQGSEA. Trimming removed 4 bases from V and 6 bases from J; junction bases left unmatched: 8. This CDR3 has 14 amino acids. CDR3 in DNA: TGCAGCGTTGTTCGCGGACAGGGTGTCAATGAGCAGTTCTTC. Amino acids: CSVVRGQGVNEQFF.

V usage is TRBV4-1 and J usage is TRBJ2-6, with 7 bases that match TRBD2. There are 18 residues in the CDR3. J lost 0 bases, V lost 4 bases, and 9 bases had no gene match. Germline CDR1 reads MGHRA; CDR2 reads YSYEKL. CDR3 bases: TGCGCCAGCAGCCCATTCGGGGGGAGATTCTCTGGGGCCAACGTCCTGACTTTC. Translated, it gives CASSPFGGRFSGANVLTF.

The chain employs TRBV20-1 and TRBJ2-7; 7 positions match TRBD2. V was pared by 6 bases and J by 1 base, with 6 bases of the junction left unmatched. Per the germline V gene, CDR1 is DFQATT and CDR2 is SNEGSKA (reference sequence). CDR3 length: 13 residues. The CDR3 bases are TGCAGTGCACCTTGGGGGGGATCCTACGAGCAGTACTTC. Residues: CSAPWGGSYEQYF.

The chain carries TRBV20-1 and TRBJ1-3; D ambiguous. This CDR3 spans 15 amino acids. Germline CDR1 reads DFQATT; CDR2 reads SNEGSKA (reference sequence). The V and J ends lost 1 base and 1 base respectively, with 11 bases between them. As DNA, the CDR3 is TGCAGTGCTAGAGGTTCAATCGGATCTGGAAACACCATATATTTT. This gives the protein CSARGSIGSGNTIYF.

This chain links TRBV23-1 with TRBJ1-5; D is unresolved. TRBV23-1 is identified as an open reading frame with a role that is uncertain. This CDR3 has 12 residues. Trimming shortened V by 0 bases and J by 8 bases, and 5 bases separated the two germline ends. CDR3 residues: CASSQSGKPQHF. The CDR3 DNA follows: TGCGCCAGCAGTCAATCGGGCAAGCCCCAGCATTTT.

As concerns this clonotype: A junction end diverges from the germline sequence, so it may reflect a read error. This chain links TRBV18 with TRBJ1-2, with D unresolved. The CDR3 consists of 15 residues. CDR1 and CDR2 from the germline V gene are KGHSH and LQKENI. CDR3 sequence: CASSPPSGGKHGYTF. The CDR3 DNA reads TGTGCCAGCTCGCCACCATCGGGAGGAAAACATGGCTACACCTTC.

The chain links TRBV2 to TRBJ1-6; 9 bases map to TRBD1. The V segment lost 4 bases and the J segment 7 bases; nucleotides outside the gene matches: 8. The CDR3 covers 16 residues. Germline V gene data show CDR1 as SNHLY and CDR2 as FYNNEI. The CDR3 nucleotides are TGTGCCAGCAGTGCTACGGGACAGGGCGGGAATTCACCCCTCCACTTT. It encodes CASSATGQGGNSPLHF.

The chain combines TRBV29-1 with TRBJ1-2; 7 bases are shared with TRBD1. The germline V gene encodes CDR1 SQVTM and CDR2 ANQGSEA. Trimming took 3 bases from V and 8 from J; bases not matched to a gene: 6. This CDR3 spans 12 amino acids. CDR3 sequence: CSVEVTGTGYTF. CDR3 nucleotide sequence: TGCAGCGTTGAGGTGACAGGGACGGGCTACACCTTC.

The rearrangement uses TRBV6-5 and TRBJ2-7; 11 bases agree with TRBD1. CDR3 size: 14 residues. Trimming removed 5 bases from V and 3 bases from J; junction bases left unmatched: 3. The germline V gene has CDR1 MNHEY and CDR2 SVGAGI. As DNA, the CDR3 is TGTGCCAGCAGTCGGACAGGGGGCTTCTACGAGCAGTACTTC. Translation: CASSRTGGFYEQYF.

This chain uses TRBV20-1 with TRBJ2-3; D is ambiguous. The CDR3 has 14 amino acids. CDR1 and CDR2 (germline): DFQATT, SNEGSKA (reference sequence). Trimming removed 3 bases from V and 1 base from J, with 11 bases in between. The CDR3, as DNA: TGCAGTGCTAGTCCCCTAAGCGGCACAGATACGCAGTATTTT. Encoded protein: CSASPLSGTDTQYF.

This sequence joins TRBV20-1 and TRBJ2-7, with 8 bases fitting TRBD1. The CDR3 has 14 amino acids. The germline V gene has CDR1 DFQATT and CDR2 SNEGSKA (reference sequence). The V segment lost 6 bases and the J segment 5 bases; nucleotides outside the gene matches: 12. The CDR3 reads CSASRDRMTNEQYF. CDR3 DNA sequence: TGCAGTGCCTCCAGGGACAGGATGACTAACGAGCAGTACTTC.

The chain recombines TRBV29-1 with TRBJ2-5; D is unclear. Germline V gives CDR1 SQVTM, CDR2 ANQGSEA. The V end was cut by 3 bases, the J end by 5 bases, with 7 bases between. The CDR3 spans 11 residues. The CDR3 DNA sequence: TGCAGCGTTGACCGGGCTGAGACCCAGTACTTC. The encoded protein is CSVDRAETQYF.

In its sample, this clonotype was seen a few times. V usage is TRBV12-3 or TRBV12-4 and J usage is TRBJ1-5; perhaps TRBD1 as D (5 bases). The V end was cut by 3 bases, the J end by 1 base, with 10 bases between. The CDR3 is made up of 15 amino acids. Here the CDR3 DNA reads TGTGCCAGCAGTTTGGTTCAGGGAAGCAATCAGCCCCAGCATTTT. Translated, it gives CASSLVQGSNQPQHF.

This clonotype was found once. The chain employs TRBV29-1 and TRBJ2-3; 10 nucleotides agree with TRBD1. The ends lost 6 bases at V and 4 bases at J; junction bases unmatched: 4. CDR3 length: 13 amino acids. Per germline, CDR1 SQVTM and CDR2 ANQGSEA. CDR3 sequence reads: CSVSTGGSDTQYF. In nucleotides, the CDR3 is TGCAGCGTGTCGACAGGGGGCTCAGATACGCAGTATTTT.

The chain links TRBV29-1 to TRBJ1-1; D not resolved. Germline V gene sequence: CDR1 SQVTM, CDR2 ANQGSEA. This CDR3 has 13 amino acids. The V and J ends lost 4 bases and 5 bases respectively, with 14 bases between them. CDR3 nucleotides: TGCAGCGTTGTTGGGGAGAGGTCGACTGAAGCTTTCTTT. It encodes CSVVGERSTEAFF.

This rearrangement joins TRBV5-4 to TRBJ2-1; TRBD2 aligns across 8 bases. V dropped 4 bases and J dropped 4; count of bases not matched to a gene: 10. CDR1 and CDR2 (germline): SGHNT, YYREEE (reference sequence). The CDR3 length is 16 residues. The CDR3 DNA is TGTGCCAGCAGCCTTCCGGGGGGGAGAGGGTACAATGAGCAGTTCTTC. Protein sequence: CASSLPGGRGYNEQFF.

The gene calls are TRBV3-1 and TRBJ1-1, with a possible D match to TRBD1 (6 bases). Trimming took off 6 bases at V and 9 bases at J, with 17 bases between the two ends. Per germline, CDR1 LGHDT and CDR2 YNNKEL (reference sequence). This CDR3 is built from 13 residues. CDR3 bases: TGTGCCAGCAGTCGTTATCAGGGGCCTCAAGCTTTCTTT. Amino acids: CASSRYQGPQAFF.

The chain carries TRBV6-6 and TRBJ2-7, with TRBD1 identical over 8 bases. The CDR3 spans 12 residues. Germline CDR1 and CDR2: MNHNY and SVGAGI (reference sequence). With 9 bases clipped from V and 4 bases from J, the junction kept 5 bases outside the gene matches. The CDR3 sequence is CARQTGEYEQYF. The CDR3 DNA is TGTGCCAGACAGACAGGGGAGTACGAGCAGTACTTC.

The chain uses TRBV19 and TRBJ1-5; 7 nucleotides match TRBD1. V shed 7 bases and J 3 bases; nucleotides not matched to a gene: 6. Per the germline V gene, CDR1 is LNHDA and CDR2 is SQIVND (reference sequence). This CDR3 is built from 14 residues. Here the CDR3 reads CASKQGQFNQPQHF. The CDR3 region has the DNA TGTGCCAGTAAACAGGGACAGTTCAATCAGCCCCAGCATTTT.

V and J are TRBV6-1 and TRBJ1-2, with D perhaps matching TRBD1 (5 bases). Trimming removed 5 bases from V and 4 bases from J, with 8 bases in between. The CDR3 has 12 residues. The germline V gene has CDR1 MNHNS and CDR2 SASEGT. The CDR3 bases are TGTGCCAGCAGTAACACAGGCTATGGCTACACCTTC. It translates to CASSNTGYGYTF.

This chain joins TRBV29-1 and TRBJ2-2, with D possibly called TRBD1 or TRBD2 (5 bases each). The CDR3 extends over 14 amino acids. The V gene lost 5 bases and the J gene lost 4 bases, with 14 bases spanning the gap. Germline loops: CDR1 SQVTM, CDR2 ANQGSEA. The CDR3 reads CSVTPGTPTGELFF. The DNA of the CDR3 is TGCAGCGTTACCCCTGGGACCCCCACCGGGGAGCTGTTTTTT.

V is TRBV3-1 and J is TRBJ1-6; D is ambiguous. CDR1 and CDR2 (germline): LGHDT, YNNKEL (reference sequence). Trimming removed 5 bases from V and 10 bases from J, with 12 bases in between. This CDR3 comprises 13 residues. This CDR3 reads CASSRAKDSPLHF. DNA for the CDR3: TGTGCCAGCAGCAGGGCAAAGGACTCACCCCTCCACTTT.

The V gene is TRBV20-1, the J gene TRBJ1-1, with D hard to call. V was cut by 6 bases and J by 6 bases, with 14 bases left in between. CDR3 length: 12 residues. CDR1 is DFQATT and CDR2 is SNEGSKA in the germline V gene (reference sequence). CDR3 sequence reads: CSASKGLSEAFF. The DNA for the CDR3 is TGCAGTGCCAGCAAAGGGCTTTCTGAAGCTTTCTTT.

The chain has TRBV5-1 and TRBJ1-1; a weak D match, TRBD1 (6 bases). Germline CDR1 and CDR2: SGHRS and YFSETQ. The CDR3 is made up of 15 amino acids. V was shortened by 3 bases and J by 1 base, with 13 bases between the two germline ends. CDR3 region: CASSSQGGANTEAFF. DNA of the CDR3: TGCGCCAGCAGCTCACAGGGTGGAGCGAACACTGAAGCTTTCTTT. The complete variable domain, with remaining parts taken from reference TRBV5-1 and TRBJ1-1, reads KAGVTQTPRYLIKTRGQQVTLSCSPISGHRSVSWYQQTPGQGLQFLFEYFSETQRNKGNFPGRFSGRQFSNSRSEMNVSTLELGDSALYLCASSSQGGANTEAFFGQGTRLTVV.

The rearrangement links TRBV27 to TRBJ1-5; D is uncertain. CDR3 length: 10 residues. Trimming removed 6 bases at V and 9 bases at J, with 6 bases between. From germline, CDR1 is MNHEY and CDR2 SMNVEV (reference sequence). In DNA, the CDR3 is TGTGCCAGCAGCCCCTGGCCCCAGCATTTT. Protein: CASSPWPQHF.

This clonotype was observed a handful of times. V usage is TRBV5-5 and J usage is TRBJ2-7; 9 bases agree with TRBD1. V lost 4 bases, J lost 2 bases, and 13 bases stayed unmatched. The CDR3 has 17 amino acids. Germline assignment: CDR1 SGHKS and CDR2 YYEKEE (reference sequence). This chain's CDR3 is CASSPQTGRQGAYEQYF. The CDR3 nucleotides are TGTGCCAGCAGCCCGCAGACGGGGAGACAGGGGGCCTACGAGCAGTACTTC.

The chain links TRBV20-1 to TRBJ2-5, with D possibly matching TRBD1 (5 bases). Germline V gene data show CDR1 as DFQATT and CDR2 as SNEGSKA (reference sequence). The CDR3 contains 12 residues. V was shortened by 6 bases and J by 4 bases, with 12 bases between the two germline ends. In DNA, the CDR3 is TGCAGTGCCGCCTCCCAGGGAGAGACCCAGTACTTC. The encoded protein is CSAASQGETQYF.

This clonotype has only one observation. The rearrangement links TRBV6-5 to TRBJ1-1; 7 bases are a match to TRBD1. This CDR3 has 15 residues. Germline V gives CDR1 MNHEY, CDR2 SVGAGI. V lost 7 bases to trimming and J lost 1 base; unmatched junction nucleotides: 9. The CDR3 protein is CASTAQGGTNTEAFF. The CDR3 region has the DNA TGTGCCAGCACCGCGCAGGGGGGGACGAACACTGAAGCTTTCTTT.